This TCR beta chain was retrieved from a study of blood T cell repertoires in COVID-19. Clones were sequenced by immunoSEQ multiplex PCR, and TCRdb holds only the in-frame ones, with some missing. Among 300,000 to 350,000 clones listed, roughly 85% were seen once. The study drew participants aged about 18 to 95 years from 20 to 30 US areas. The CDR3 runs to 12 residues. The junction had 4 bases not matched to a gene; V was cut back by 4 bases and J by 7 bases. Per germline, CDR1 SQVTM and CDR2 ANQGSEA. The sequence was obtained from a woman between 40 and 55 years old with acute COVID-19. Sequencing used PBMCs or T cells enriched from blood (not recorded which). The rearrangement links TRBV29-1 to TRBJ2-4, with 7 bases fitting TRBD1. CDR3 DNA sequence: TGCAGCGTTGCACAGGGGTTGAACATTCAGTACTTC. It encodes CSVAQGLNIQYF. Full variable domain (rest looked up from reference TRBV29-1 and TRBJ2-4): SAVISQKPSRDICQRGTSLTIQCQVDSQVTMMFWYRQQPGQSLTLIATANQGSEATYESGFVIDKFPISRPNLTFSTLTVSNMSPEDSSIYLCSVAQGLNIQYFGAGTRLSVL.